This is a list of T cell receptor beta chains from one sample in a study of blood T cell repertoires in COVID-19. TCRdb keeps only in-frame clones here, not all; method: immunoSEQ multiplex PCR. This table has 210,000 or so clones, more than 60% appearing once. Material: peripheral blood. The receptors stem from a man between 45 and 60 years old who had recovered from COVID-19. CDR3s include the opening cysteine and the closing phenylalanine or tryptophan. The order of the fields is J gene, clone size, V gene, D gene, CDR3 DNA, CDR3 protein. The D gene is left open where the match is weak. Clone size, where shown, is once, few, many, or a class for clones that have expanded.

TRBJ2-7	-	TRBV5-1	-	TGCGCCAGCAGCTTGGGAGGGGCTAGCGTATACTACGAGCAGTACTTC	CASSLGGASVYYEQYF
TRBJ2-3	-	TRBV6-6	-	TGTGCCAGCAGTTACCAGGGGAGGGGCACAGATACGCAGTATTTT	CASSYQGRGTDTQYF
TRBJ2-3	-	TRBV13	TRBD2	TGTGCCAGCAGCTTCGCGGGAGGGCCAACAGATACGCAGTATTTT	CASSFAGGPTDTQYF
TRBJ2-6	-	TRBV4-1	TRBD2	TGCGCCAGCAGACCGACTAGCGGCTTTACCGGGGCCAACGTCCTGACTTTC	CASRPTSGFTGANVLTF
TRBJ2-3	-	TRBV24-1	TRBD2	TGTGCCACCAGTGATAAGCGGGAGGCGACAGATACGCAGTATTTT	CATSDKREATDTQYF
TRBJ2-7	-	TRBV5-1	TRBD1	TGCGCCAGCAGACCGGACAGGGGGCGTTTCTACGAGCAGTACTTC	CASRPDRGRFYEQYF
TRBJ2-1	-	TRBV29-1	-	TGCAGCGTTGTCCCCGGGGACAATGAGCAGTTCTTC	CSVVPGDNEQFF
TRBJ2-1	-	TRBV3-1/TRBV3-2	TRBD2	TGTGCCAGCAGCCAGACGGGACTAGCGGGAGTGAGGTATGAGCAGTTCTTC	CASSQTGLAGVRYEQFF
TRBJ2-2	few	TRBV6-4	TRBD2	TGTGCCAGCACCAAGACTAGCGGATACACCGGGGAGCTGTTTTTT	CASTKTSGYTGELFF
TRBJ2-2	-	TRBV29-1	TRBD1	TGCAGCGTGGAGGACAGGGGGAACACCGGGGAGCTGTTTTTT	CSVEDRGNTGELFF
TRBJ2-7	-	TRBV3-1/TRBV3-2	TRBD2	TGTGCCAGCAGCCAAGCCGGGACTAGCGGGAGGGAGCAGTACTTC	CASSQAGTSGREQYF
TRBJ2-7	once	TRBV15	-	TGTGCCACCAGCAGAGACACAGAGTACGAGCAGTACTTC	CATSRDTEYEQYF
TRBJ1-2	-	TRBV28	-	TGTGCCAGCAGGATGATCGGGGGGCTCGATGGCTACACCTTC	CASRMIGGLDGYTF
TRBJ2-2	-	TRBV7-2	-	TGTGCCAGCAGCTCCGGGTTCGGAGGGGGGGAGCTGTTTTTT	CASSSGFGGGELFF
TRBJ2-7	-	TRBV11-2	-	TGTGCCAGCACCTCCGAGGGTCTCTACGAGCAGTACTTC	CASTSEGLYEQYF
TRBJ2-3	-	TRBV5-1	TRBD2	TGCGCCAGCAGCTCTGTGGGGCTTAGCGGGATGGCAGATACGCAGTATTTT	CASSSVGLSGMADTQYF
TRBJ2-7	-	TRBV6-6	-	TGTGCCAGCAGATTAACAGGAGACTACGAGCAGTACTTC	CASRLTGDYEQYF
TRBJ2-1	-	TRBV19	-	TGTGCCAGTAGTTCCCAGACTAGAGGAGGCGAGCAGTTCTTC	CASSSQTRGGEQFF
TRBJ2-7	-	TRBV29-1	-	TGCAGCGCCTTTTCCGGGGTGAGCTCCTACGAGCAGTACTTC	CSAFSGVSSYEQYF
TRBJ1-1	-	TRBV27	TRBD1	TGTGCCAGCAGTTTAAACAGGGGCGCTGAAGCTTTCTTT	CASSLNRGAEAFF
TRBJ2-7	-	TRBV7-9	TRBD2	TGTGCCAGCAGCCCGCCGACTAGCGTTGACTACGAGCAGTACTTC	CASSPPTSVDYEQYF
TRBJ1-4	-	TRBV7-2	TRBD1	TGTGCCAGCAGCTTAATGGGACAGGGGGTAGAAAAACTGTTTTTT	CASSLMGQGVEKLFF
TRBJ2-3	-	TRBV27	-	TGTGCCAGCAGTTTATGGGCCAGCACAGATACGCAGTATTTT	CASSLWASTDTQYF
TRBJ2-2	-	TRBV27	TRBD2	TGTGCCAGCAGTGGGACTAGCGGGAGGGTATACACCGGGGAGCTGTTTTTT	CASSGTSGRVYTGELFF
TRBJ2-2	-	TRBV24-1	TRBD2	TGTGCCCCTCATGGCCTAGCGGGGAGAAACACCGGGGAGCTGTTTTTT	CAPHGLAGRNTGELFF
TRBJ2-7	-	TRBV7-2	TRBD1	TGTGCCAGCAGCCCATGGACAGGGGAGGAGCAGTACTTC	CASSPWTGEEQYF
TRBJ2-5	-	TRBV5-6	TRBD2	TGTGCCAGCAGCCAACAAACTACTAGCGGGAGGGCACAAGAGACCCAGTACTTC	CASSQQTTSGRAQETQYF
TRBJ2-5	once	TRBV18	-	TGTGCCAGCTCAAGAGAAGAGACCCAGTACTTC	CASSREETQYF
TRBJ2-1	many	TRBV18	TRBD2	TGTGCCAGCTCCCCCAGGACTAGCGGGAGTATTGGTTGGCATGAGCAGTTCTTC	CASSPRTSGSIGWHEQFF
TRBJ1-1	few	TRBV3-1/TRBV3-2	-	TGTGCCAGCAGTCTTAATATCGGGGGCACTGAAGCTTTCTTT	CASSLNIGGTEAFF
TRBJ1-1	-	TRBV7-2	TRBD1	TGTGCCAGCAGCTTAGTCTATGACAGGGAGGCTTTCTTT	CASSLVYDREAFF
TRBJ1-1	-	TRBV7-8	-	TGTGCCAGCAGCCACAGGGCCACTGAAGCTTTCTTT	CASSHRATEAFF
TRBJ1-4	-	TRBV18	-	TGTGCCAGCTCACCCCAGGGGCCCAATGAAAAACTGTTTTTT	CASSPQGPNEKLFF
TRBJ1-1	-	TRBV5-1	-	TGCGCCAGCAGCTTGGACATAACGAACACTGAAGCTTTCTTT	CASSLDITNTEAFF
TRBJ1-2	-	TRBV7-2	-	TGTGCCAGCAGCAACACAGGGCGGTATGGCTACACCTTC	CASSNTGRYGYTF
TRBJ1-5	-	TRBV10-3	-	TGTGCCACGCATACGGGGGGAGTAAATCAGCCCCAGCATTTT	CATHTGGVNQPQHF
TRBJ2-7	few	TRBV5-1	TRBD1	TGCGCCAGCAGCTTCACAGGGGGCGCCTACGAGCAGTACTTC	CASSFTGGAYEQYF
TRBJ1-4	-	TRBV19	-	TGTGCCAGTAGTATTCAGGTTGGCGAAAAACTGTTTTTT	CASSIQVGEKLFF
TRBJ2-7	-	TRBV11-3	-	TGTGCCAGCAGCTTAGGGACTTTGGAAATGCAGTACTTC	CASSLGTLEMQYF
TRBJ2-1	-	TRBV7-3	TRBD2	TGTGCCAGCAGGTCCGGGACTAGCGGCTACAATGAGCAGTTCTTC	CASRSGTSGYNEQFF
TRBJ2-1	-	TRBV7-2	TRBD2	TGTGCCAGCAGCGCACAACTAGCGGGAGTATCCAATGAGCAGTTCTTC	CASSAQLAGVSNEQFF
TRBJ2-1	few	TRBV7-6	-	TGTGCCAGCAGCAAATCAGCCGGGACTTTCGCAAATGAGCAGTTCTTC	CASSKSAGTFANEQFF
TRBJ2-2	-	TRBV7-8	TRBD2	TGTGCCAGCAGGCCCCTAGCGGGGGGTTACACCGGGGAGCTGTTTTTT	CASRPLAGGYTGELFF
TRBJ1-3	-	TRBV5-1	-	TGCGCCAGCAGCTTGTTTGGGCCAGACAACTCTGGAAACACCATATATTTT	CASSLFGPDNSGNTIYF
TRBJ2-6	-	TRBV7-9	-	TGTGCCAGCAGTCGTGGCGGCTCTGGGGCCAACGTCCTGACTTTC	CASSRGGSGANVLTF
TRBJ2-3	once	TRBV3-1/TRBV3-2	TRBD2	TGTGCCAGCAGCTTCGGACTAGCACAGAATACGCAGTATTTT	CASSFGLAQNTQYF
TRBJ1-4	-	TRBV19	TRBD1	TGTGCCAGTAGTCAACCAGGGGGCGTACGTGAAAAACTGTTTTTT	CASSQPGGVREKLFF
TRBJ2-7	-	TRBV5-3	-	TGTGCCAGAAGCTTGTTTCGGGGATCCTACGAGCAGTACTTC	CARSLFRGSYEQYF
TRBJ2-7	few	TRBV19	TRBD1	TGTGCCAGTAGTGCAACCGGGACAGGGTATTCCGAGCAGTACTTC	CASSATGTGYSEQYF
TRBJ1-1	-	TRBV30	TRBD1	TGTGCCTGGTTGACAGGGGATTTTCTATACACTGAAGCTTTCTTT	CAWLTGDFLYTEAFF
TRBJ1-1	-	TRBV15	-	TGTGCCACCAGCACAAACACAGGGAAAGCTTTCTTT	CATSTNTGKAFF
TRBJ2-2	-	TRBV29-1	TRBD2	TGCAGCGGCAAGCGGGACTCTACGAACACCGGGGAGCTGTTTTTT	CSGKRDSTNTGELFF
TRBJ1-2	-	TRBV5-1	-	TGCGCCAGCAGCTTGGTAGAGGCCTACGGCTACACCTTC	CASSLVEAYGYTF
TRBJ2-7	-	TRBV13	-	TGTGCCAGCAGGGGGCCGGCGGACGAGCAGTACTTC	CASRGPADEQYF
TRBJ2-5	-	TRBV5-1	TRBD1	TGCGCCAGCAGCTACGGGACAGAAGTGGTTGAGACCCAGTACTTC	CASSYGTEVVETQYF
TRBJ2-2	once	TRBV10-2	-	TGCGCCAGCCTTCCGATGGCGGCTTACACCGGGGAGCTGTTTTTT	CASLPMAAYTGELFF
TRBJ1-5	-	TRBV19	-	TGTGCCAGTAGTATTTGGGGAAAAGGAGGGCAGCCCCAGCATTTT	CASSIWGKGGQPQHF
TRBJ2-7	once	TRBV27	TRBD1	TGTGCCAGCAGTTCGGACCAGGGGGCCTACGAGCAGTACTTC	CASSSDQGAYEQYF
TRBJ1-1	-	TRBV3-1/TRBV3-2	TRBD1	TGTGCCAGCAGCCAGGGATGGGGCAGGGGGCTAAACACTGAAGCTTTCTTT	CASSQGWGRGLNTEAFF